This record looks at one T cell receptor beta chain sequence and its context. These data belong to a study of blood T cell repertoires in COVID-19. On the study more broadly: There were acute and convalescent COVID-19 samples, and they came from the United States, Italy and Spain. From T cells, B-cell-depleted T cells, or PBMCs came the material, which was cDNA or gDNA.

V lost 1 base and J lost 5; bases outside the gene matches: 9. Germline CDR1 is KGHSH and CDR2 is LQKENI. The CDR3 sequence is 16 residues long. The table came from immunoSEQ multiplex PCR; TCRdb's copy has only in-frame clones and leaves some out. Altogether roughly 50,000 clones are present, more than 75% being singletons, with the ten largest covering less than 6.5%. The chain employs TRBV18 and TRBJ1-1; 8 bases align to TRBD1. The origin of this receptor is a woman aged 55 to 70 with acute or convalescent COVID-19. The sequenced sample consisted of peripheral blood. CDR3 nucleotides: TGTGCCAGCTCACCACGTACAGGGGGATGGAGTACTGAAGCTTTCTTT. The encoded protein is CASSPRTGGWSTEAFF.